The 27 T cell receptor beta chains listed next were all sequenced from one sample in a study of T cell clonotyping in hematopoietic cell transplantation. Some clones are missing from TCRdb's copy, which holds only in-frame ones; the method was immunoSEQ multiplex PCR. Here the sample spans roughly 6,400 clones, roughly 97% being singletons. Regarding time point: recipient sample about 28 days before transplant, after cytoreduction. The source was peripheral blood mononuclear cells, collected before stem cell transplant. The receptors originated from a man in his 70s with acute myeloid leukemia. Some clones in this sample may be carry-over from other donors' samples.

The J gene is TRBJ1-3, the V gene TRBV5-6; D is perhaps TRBD1 (5 bases). This CDR3 is built from 16 residues. The V gene's germline CDR1 is SGHDT and CDR2 YYEEEE. Trimming took 6 bases from V and 4 from J, leaving 20 bases between them. The CDR3 nucleotides read TGTGCCAGCACCAAGTGGGGGGAGCTTAGCGGAAACACCATATATTTT. Its translation is CASTKWGELSGNTIYF.

This chain uses TRBV4-1 with TRBJ2-4; 7 nucleotides match TRBD2. The CDR3 extends over 18 amino acids. V was clipped by 0 bases and J by 2 bases; unmatched bases: 10. Per germline, CDR1 MGHRA and CDR2 YSYEKL. Here the CDR3 DNA reads TGCGCCAGCAGCCAAGAAAGGAAGCGGGACCCTACCAAAAACATTCAGTACTTC. Protein: CASSQERKRDPTKNIQYF.

This chain uses TRBV4-1 with TRBJ1-2; D is unclear. CDR1 MGHRA and CDR2 YSYEKL come from the germline V gene. The CDR3 consists of 16 residues. V was clipped by 0 bases and J by 8 bases, with 19 bases between them. The DNA for the CDR3 is TGCGCCAGCAGCCAAGAGGGAGACGTCAAAAGGGAGGGCTACACCTTC. Translation gives CASSQEGDVKREGYTF.

The rearrangement uses TRBV30 and TRBJ1-4; no clear D. This CDR3 contains 12 residues. Trimming shortened V by 8 bases and J by 3 bases, and 10 bases separated the two germline ends. Germline V lookup: CDR1 GTSNPN, CDR2 SVGIG (reference sequence). DNA for the CDR3: TGTGCCAGCGGACTTTCTAATGAAAAACTGTTTTTT. It translates to CASGLSNEKLFF.

A single count supports this clone. The V and J genes are TRBV30 and TRBJ2-7, with 8 nucleotides matching TRBD1. CDR3 size: 11 residues. Germline-derived CDR1 and CDR2 are GTSNPN and SVGIG (reference sequence). V shed 8 bases and J 0 bases; nucleotides not matched to a gene: 0. The CDR3 here is CAGTGSYEQYF. The CDR3 DNA reads as TGTGCCGGGACAGGCTCCTACGAGCAGTACTTC.

V and J are TRBV25-1 and TRBJ2-1; 7 nucleotides agree with TRBD1. Germline loops: CDR1 MGHDK, CDR2 SYGVNS. This CDR3 contains 10 residues. With V trimmed by 8 bases and J by 13 bases, 5 bases remained unmatched. CDR3 nucleotide sequence: TGTGCCAGCGGAGACAGGGCCCAGTTCTTC. Its protein product is CASGDRAQFF.

The chain couples TRBV29-1 to TRBJ1-1; tentative D call: TRBD1 (5 bases). The CDR3 loop spans 13 amino acids. Germline V lookup: CDR1 SQVTM, CDR2 ANQGSEA. V was cut by 3 bases and J by 0 bases, with 8 bases left in between. This chain's CDR3 is CSVETVMNTEAFF. Written as DNA, the CDR3 is TGCAGCGTTGAGACAGTCATGAACACTGAAGCTTTCTTT.

The gene calls are TRBV30 and TRBJ2-7; TRBD2 might be the D (6 bases). The CDR3 sequence is 12 residues long. The V end lost 5 bases, the J end lost 1 base, and 9 bases lay between the germline ends. Germline V gene data show CDR1 as GTSNPN and CDR2 as SVGIG (reference sequence). CDR3 amino acids: CAWSGDSYEQYF. CDR3 DNA: TGTGCCTGGTCGGGGGATTCCTACGAGCAGTACTTC.

The V and J genes are TRBV5-1 and TRBJ2-2, with 8 bases fitting TRBD2. J lost 7 bases, V lost 4 bases, and 6 bases had no gene match. CDR3 length: 14 amino acids. Germline values: CDR1 SGHRS, CDR2 YFSETQ. The DNA of the CDR3 is TGCGCCAGCAGCCTTAGCGGGGCTCACGGGGAGCTGTTTTTT. Its translation is CASSLSGAHGELFF.

V gene TRBV7-2 combines with J gene TRBJ2-7; possible D gene TRBD2, 5 bases. CDR1 SGHTA and CDR2 FQGNSA come from the germline V gene. The V end was cut by 0 bases, the J end by 3 bases, with 6 bases between. The CDR3 is made up of 13 amino acids. The CDR3 coding sequence is TGTGCCAGCAGCTTAGCGAGGGACTACGAGCAGTACTTC. Translation: CASSLARDYEQYF.

The rearrangement joins TRBV20-1 to TRBJ2-7; D not resolved. CDR1 DFQATT and CDR2 SNEGSKA come from the germline V gene (reference sequence). V shed 8 bases and J shed 2 bases, with 10 bases lying between them. The CDR3 totals 11 residues. The CDR3 sequence is CSPSTPYEQYF. The CDR3 coding sequence is TGCAGTCCATCAACCCCCTACGAGCAGTACTTC.

The chain has TRBV5-6 and TRBJ1-1, with D unresolved. The CDR3 runs to 15 residues. Deletions cut 0 bases from V and 0 bases from J, with 9 bases between. Per the germline V gene, CDR1 is SGHDT and CDR2 is YYEEEE. CDR3 sequence (DNA): TGTGCCAGCAGCTTGGTCGGGGTACTGAACACTGAAGCTTTCTTT. Residues: CASSLVGVLNTEAFF.

This chain links TRBV30 with TRBJ1-5; no definite D call. Trimming pared 4 bases from V and 5 bases from J, leaving 15 bases between. The V gene's germline CDR1 is GTSNPN and CDR2 SVGIG (reference sequence). CDR3 length equals 14 residues. CDR3 sequence reads: CAWTRRGPDQPQHF. In nucleotides, the CDR3 is TGTGCCTGGACCAGACGAGGCCCCGATCAGCCCCAGCATTTT.

The genes are TRBV29-1 and TRBJ2-1, with TRBD2 matching 9 bases. Germline assignment: CDR1 SQVTM and CDR2 ANQGSEA. The CDR3 length is 14 residues. Trimming took 4 bases from V and 7 from J; bases not matched to a gene: 8. The CDR3 DNA reads as TGCAGCGTTGTCCCCGCGCGGGAGGGGAATGAGCAGTTCTTC. Translation gives CSVVPAREGNEQFF.

V usage is TRBV6-1 and J usage is TRBJ1-1, with no clear D. The CDR3 spans 12 residues. The V end lost 2 bases, the J end lost 3 bases, and 4 bases lay between the germline ends. Germline values: CDR1 MNHNS, CDR2 SASEGT. CDR3 nucleotides: TGTGCCAGCAGTGAACAGTACACTGAAGCTTTCTTT. Residues: CASSEQYTEAFF.

The V gene is TRBV7-9, the J gene TRBJ1-2, with TRBD1 matching 9 bases. From germline, CDR1 is SEHNR and CDR2 FQNEAQ (reference sequence). The junction had 3 bases not matched to a gene; V was cut back by 4 bases and J by 3 bases. This CDR3 has 14 residues. The DNA of the CDR3 is TGTGCCAGCAGCTCCCGGACAGGGGACTATGGCTACACCTTC. It encodes CASSSRTGDYGYTF. The variable domain in full, with the rest retrieved from reference TRBV7-9 and TRBJ1-2, is DTGVSQNPRHKITKRGQNVTFRCDPISEHNRLYWYRQTLGQGPEFLTYFQNEAQLEKSRLLSDRFSAERPKGSFSTLEIQRTEQGDSAMYLCASSSRTGDYGYTFGSGTRLTVV.

The V call is TRBV6-1, the J call TRBJ1-1; a possible D gene is TRBD1 (6 bases). The germline gives CDR1 MNHNS, CDR2 SASEGT. V lost 3 bases to trimming and J lost 1 base, with 12 bases between them. This CDR3 comprises 15 residues. CDR3 sequence reads: CASSDPATGNTEAFF. The CDR3 nucleotides read TGTGCCAGCAGTGATCCAGCGACAGGGAACACTGAAGCTTTCTTT.

V gene TRBV9 combines with J gene TRBJ2-3; 7 bases align to TRBD2. The CDR3 is 14 amino acids. CDR1 and CDR2 from the germline V gene are SGDLS and YYNGEE. J gave up 1 base and V 3 bases, and 2 bases lay outside the gene matches. CDR3 loop: CASSGGSGTDTQYF. The CDR3 DNA follows: TGTGCCAGCAGCGGCGGGAGTGGCACAGATACGCAGTATTTT.

CDR3 in amino acids: CASSEDRFAYEQYF. CDR3 bases: TGTGCCAGCAGTGAGGACAGGTTCGCCTACGAGCAGTACTTC. V is TRBV6-1 and J is TRBJ2-7; 7 bases match TRBD1. The germline gives CDR1 MNHNS, CDR2 SASEGT. Losses at the gene ends were 3 bases for V and 2 bases for J; bases not matched to a gene: 4. The CDR3 runs 14 residues.

The V gene is TRBV19, the J gene TRBJ1-6, with D possibly matching TRBD1 (6 bases). CDR1 LNHDA and CDR2 SQIVND come from the germline V gene (reference sequence). This CDR3 region has 16 residues. V was cut by 5 bases and J by 6 bases, with 17 bases left in between. The CDR3 DNA reads as TGTGCCAGTAGTGAGTACAGGGATGGGCCTAATTCACCCCTCCACTTT. The encoded protein is CASSEYRDGPNSPLHF.

The chain combines TRBV13 with TRBJ1-6; D is ambiguous. The CDR3 contains 14 residues. V was trimmed by 3 bases and J by 7 bases, leaving 10 bases between them. Germline assignment: CDR1 PRHDT and CDR2 FYEKMQ (reference sequence). As DNA, the CDR3 is TGTGCCAGCAGCTTTGAGAGAGGGAATTCACCCCTCCACTTT. Its translation is CASSFERGNSPLHF.

Comments on this clone: The DNA is omitted, as the CDR3 cannot be located on it reliably, and the CDR3 follows TCRdb's listing. V gene TRBV9 combines with J gene TRBJ1-6; the DNA was not used to check the table's D call, TRBD1. Germline CDR1 SGDLS, CDR2 YYNGEE. The CDR3 contains 12 residues when both ends are counted. Here the CDR3 reads CASSVGEGATHF.

This sequence joins TRBV11-3 and TRBJ1-1, with TRBD1 as a possible D gene (5 bases). Germline assignment: CDR1 SGHNT and CDR2 YENEEA. The CDR3 sequence is 12 residues long. Trimming took 3 bases from V and 5 from J, leaving 7 bases between them. In DNA form, the CDR3 reads TGTGCCAGCAGCTTTTGGGGGACTGAAGCTTTCTTT. Its protein product is CASSFWGTEAFF.

The gene calls are TRBV28 and TRBJ2-7; D remains ambiguous. The CDR3 runs to 16 residues. Per the germline V gene, CDR1 is MDHEN and CDR2 is SYDVKM. Deletions cut 6 bases from V and 4 bases from J, with 22 bases between. The CDR3 spells CASSLPYRPQSYEQYF. The CDR3 DNA follows: TGTGCCAGCAGCCTCCCCTACCGGCCACAGAGTTACGAGCAGTACTTC.

The V gene is TRBV7-2, the J gene TRBJ1-2; D is ambiguous. This CDR3 is 13 amino acids long. Between the trimmed V and J ends, which lost 3 bases and 4 bases, there was a span of 9 bases. Germline V gene lookup returns CDR1 SGHTA and CDR2 FQGNSA. CDR3 DNA sequence: TGTGCCAGCAGCTTTCCCGGAATCTATGGCTACACCTTC. This encodes CASSFPGIYGYTF.

This rearrangement joins TRBV30 to TRBJ1-6, with a possible D match to TRBD1 (6 bases). The V and J ends lost 0 bases and 9 bases respectively, with 12 bases between them. The germline CDR1 and CDR2 sequences are GTSNPN and SVGIG (reference sequence). The CDR3 has 14 residues. The CDR3, as DNA: TGTGCCTGGAGTGTAGGGCAGGGGCTTTCACCCCTCCACTTT. Translating it yields CAWSVGQGLSPLHF.

In this sample, this clone turned up once. The chain is built from TRBV5-1 and TRBJ2-2; 7 nucleotides line up with TRBD1. CDR3 length: 16 amino acids. CDR1 SGHRS and CDR2 YFSETQ come from the germline V gene. V lost 4 bases and J lost 0; bases outside the gene matches: 6. This chain's CDR3 is CASSPLTGTNTGELFF. For the CDR3, the DNA is TGCGCCAGCAGCCCTTTGACAGGGACGAACACCGGGGAGCTGTTTTTT.